The present entry profiles one TCR beta chain with its context. Antigen specificity is unknown. Per sorted-subset replicate PCR, input was approximately 0.2 ug DNA, representing about 29,000 T cell genomes. The data were produced by immunoSEQ multiplex PCR, yet TCRdb's version contains in-frame clones alone and is incomplete. The repertoire has fewer than 2.5 million clones, 93% of them found once; the top ten carry around 0.4%. CDR1 is MDHEN and CDR2 is SYDVKM in the germline V gene. CDR3 length equals 14 residues. V lost 5 bases and J lost 5, with 13 bases in between. The data originate from a study of shared clonotypes between healthy human individuals. At the level of the study: Aged between 18 and 49, the donors were two women and three men.

Study-wide results and caveats: Generally, naive subsets came out with larger estimated richness than memory subsets.

The chain couples TRBV28 to TRBJ1-5, with D tentatively TRBD1 (6 bases). This receptor was obtained from a man between 18 and 29 years old in good health. Some clones in this sample may be carry-over from other donors' samples. Sample: naive CD4+ T cells from PBMCs. Subset reported: CD45RA+ positively selected. Written as DNA, the CDR3 is TGTGCCAGCAGTCTACCCTACAGGGATCAGCCCCAGCATTTT. It specifies CASSLPYRDQPQHF.